A selection of T cell receptor beta chains follows, all from one sample in a study of beta chain features in type 1 diabetes. Profiling relied on immunoSEQ multiplex PCR, and the TCRdb table lists in-frame clones only, not all of them. There are under 400,000 clones in the sample; around 12% occur only once, and 0.0095% to 0.012% lies in the top ten. Sequenced: naive CD4+ T cells from blood. These receptors were taken from a woman aged 18-29 years with type 1 diabetes. CDR3s include the opening cysteine and the closing phenylalanine or tryptophan. A D gene is named only where the DNA matches it firmly. For some rows the clone size is stated as once, few or many, or as a class when expanded; others skip it.

>TRBV9|TRBD2|few|TRBJ2-7
CASSVRLAVPYEQYF
TGTGCCAGCAGCGTTCGACTAGCGGTTCCCTACGAGCAGTACTTC
>TRBV28|TRBD2|few|TRBJ2-7
CASSPGTSGGFYEQYF
TGTGCCAGCAGTCCCGGGACTAGCGGGGGATTCTACGAGCAGTACTTC
>TRBV4-3|NA|few|TRBJ1-6
CASSQGSSYNSPLHF
TGCGCCAGCAGCCAAGGTAGCTCCTATAATTCACCCCTCCACTTT
>TRBV2|TRBD2|few|TRBJ2-3
CASTRPSGVKDTQYF
TGTGCCAGCACTCGCCCTAGCGGTGTTAAAGATACGCAGTATTTT
>TRBV4-2|TRBD2|NA|TRBJ2-5
CASSQGGRGSTGETQYF
TGTGCCAGCAGCCAAGGTGGGAGGGGATCAACAGGAGAGACCCAGTACTTC
>TRBV5-4|NA|few|TRBJ2-5
CASSDRRKTQYF
TGTGCCAGCAGCGACCGGAGGAAGACCCAGTACTTC
>TRBV2|NA|few|TRBJ2-3
CASSEARNRYF
TGTGCCAGCAGTGAAGCCCGCAACAGGTATTTT
>TRBV10-3|NA|few|TRBJ1-5
CAISDSNQPQHF
TGTGCCATCAGTGACAGTAATCAGCCCCAGCATTTT
>TRBV30|TRBD2|NA|TRBJ2-7
CAWSATSAGEQYF
TGTGCCTGGAGTGCGACTAGCGCCGGGGAGCAGTACTTC
>TRBV7-9|TRBD1|few|TRBJ1-2
CASSSRQGFGYTF
TGTGCCAGCAGCTCCCGACAGGGTTTTGGCTACACCTTC
>TRBV10-2|NA|NA|TRBJ1-2
CASSVRQGGGYGYTF
TGCGCCAGCAGTGTCCGGCAGGGTGGCGGCTATGGCTACACCTTC
>TRBV9|NA|NA|TRBJ2-5
CASSATWAGKETQYF
TGTGCCAGCAGCGCCACCTGGGCGGGGAAAGAGACCCAGTACTTC
>TRBV29-1|NA|NA|TRBJ1-4
CSVGYNEKLFF
TGCAGCGTTGGTTATAATGAAAAACTGTTTTTT
>TRBV14|NA|few|TRBJ1-4
CASSQGLQGNEKLFF
TGTGCCAGCAGCCAAGGGTTGCAGGGGAATGAAAAACTGTTTTTT
>TRBV9|TRBD2|NA|TRBJ2-1
CASSESGGVYNEQFF
TGTGCCAGCAGCGAAAGCGGGGGGGTATACAATGAGCAGTTCTTC
>TRBV7-2|NA|few|TRBJ1-2
CASRPPGERGGANYGYTF
TGTGCCAGCAGGCCCCCTGGGGAGAGGGGAGGGGCTAACTATGGCTACACCTTC
>TRBV10-3|TRBD2|NA|TRBJ2-1
CAISSGDYNEQFF
TGTGCCATCAGTAGCGGGGACTACAATGAGCAGTTCTTC
>TRBV5-1|NA|NA|TRBJ1-2
CASSLGAAYGYTF
TGCGCCAGCAGCTTGGGGGCCGCCTATGGCTACACCTTC
>TRBV9|NA|NA|TRBJ2-1
CASSVASVRGNEQFF
TGTGCCAGCAGCGTAGCGTCGGTAAGGGGCAATGAGCAGTTCTTC
>TRBV11-3|TRBD2|NA|TRBJ2-5
CASSFRLAGAQETQYF
TGTGCCAGCAGCTTCCGACTAGCGGGGGCACAAGAGACCCAGTACTTC
>TRBV5-1|TRBD1|NA|TRBJ1-4
CASSPDRRNEKLFF
TGCGCCAGCAGCCCGGACAGGCGAAATGAAAAACTGTTTTTT
>TRBV10-3|NA|NA|TRBJ1-1
CATLSRHRVEVTEAFF
TGTGCCACCCTGAGCCGCCACAGGGTGGAGGTCACTGAAGCTTTCTTT
>TRBV4-1|TRBD2|NA|TRBJ2-1
CASSQYRGPLAGILNEQFF
TGCGCCAGCAGCCAATACAGGGGCCCACTAGCGGGAATCCTCAATGAGCAGTTCTTC
>TRBV5-6|TRBD1|few|TRBJ1-1
CASSLALTGLNTEAFF
TGTGCCAGCAGCTTGGCTCTGACAGGGCTTAACACTGAAGCTTTCTTT
>TRBV5-1|NA|few|TRBJ1-1
CASSLFQGTEAFF
TGCGCCAGCAGCTTGTTTCAGGGGACTGAAGCTTTCTTT
>TRBV7-8|NA|NA|TRBJ2-2
CASSSRPGLQLGELFF
TGTGCCAGCAGCTCACGGCCGGGACTCCAACTCGGGGAGCTGTTTTTT
>TRBV29-1|NA|few|TRBJ2-4
CSVLIATKNIQYF
TGCAGCGTCCTGATAGCAACCAAAAACATTCAGTACTTC
>TRBV9|TRBD2|few|TRBJ2-1
CASSVGLAGSSYNEQFF
TGTGCCAGCAGCGTGGGACTAGCGGGGAGCTCCTACAATGAGCAGTTCTTC
>TRBV5-1|NA|few|TRBJ1-6
CASTRRAAEGSPLHF
TGCGCCAGCACCCGGAGGGCGGCCGAAGGATCACCCCTCCACTTT
>TRBV4-3|TRBD1|NA|TRBJ2-3
CASSQGDRGRADTQYF
TGCGCCAGCAGCCAAGGTGACAGGGGGCGCGCAGATACGCAGTATTTT
>TRBV4-3|NA|few|TRBJ1-1
CASSQEVSWASGNTEAFF
TGCGCCAGCAGCCAAGAAGTGTCGTGGGCGTCCGGGAACACTGAAGCTTTCTTT
>TRBV2|TRBD1|few|TRBJ2-7
CASRDYRGSYEQYF
TGTGCCAGCAGGGATTACAGGGGCTCCTACGAGCAGTACTTC